Below are 26 T cell receptor beta chains sequenced from a single sample in a study of CD8 T cells in ankylosing spondylitis. MiXCR, run by TCRdb on the 5' RACE reads, gives a single entry per CDR3 protein. The sample lists more than 110,000 distinct CDR3 sequences; roughly 8.3% were seen once. The sequencing input was synovial fluid, either unsorted or a sorted T cell fraction (not recorded which). These TCRs come from a male donor with ankylosing spondylitis.

This clonotype was detected only a few times. The V call is TRBV7-9, the J call TRBJ2-1; 9 nucleotides agree with TRBD2. Germline CDR1 reads SEHNR; CDR2 reads FQNEAQ (reference sequence). The V gene end was trimmed by 4 bases and the J gene end by 5 bases; junction bases not matched to a gene: 6. This CDR3 comprises 15 residues. The CDR3 DNA sequence: TGTGCCAGCAGCTACCTAGCGGGATACCACAATGAGCAGTTCTTC. As protein: CASSYLAGYHNEQFF.

This clonotype was detected many times. This chain's CDR3 is CASSHTTGGNQPQHF. As DNA, the CDR3 is TGTGCCAGCAGTCATACGACAGGGGGCAATCAGCCCCAGCATTTT. The chain uses TRBV6-2 or TRBV6-3 and TRBJ1-5; 8 bases agree with TRBD1. V lost 5 bases to trimming and J lost 2 bases; unmatched junction nucleotides: 5. Germline CDR1 and CDR2: MNHEY and SVGEGT. The CDR3 is made up of 15 amino acids.

This clonotype was recorded many times. The chain has TRBV6-5 and TRBJ1-2, with TRBD1 matching 10 bases. CDR1 is MNHEY, CDR2 SVGAGI, per germline. Trimming at V came to 2 bases and at J to 2 bases, leaving 2 bases not matched to a gene. The CDR3 spans 15 residues. The CDR3 protein is CASSYRGQGNYGYTF. The CDR3 region has the DNA TGTGCCAGCAGTTACCGGGGACAGGGGAACTATGGCTACACCTTC.

The sample holds many counts of this clonotype. The chain combines TRBV20-1 with TRBJ2-1; no reliable D call. This CDR3 spans 14 amino acids. Germline values: CDR1 DFQATT, CDR2 SNEGSKA (reference sequence). V dropped 1 base and J dropped 0 bases, with 7 bases sitting between them. The CDR3 coding sequence is TGCAGTGCTAGAGCCTTGAGCTCCTACAATGAGCAGTTCTTC. Its translation is CSARALSSYNEQFF.

This clonotype was found a few times. The rearrangement links TRBV20-1 to TRBJ2-7, with 11 bases lining up with TRBD2. The CDR3 is made up of 15 amino acids. The germline V gene encodes CDR1 DFQATT and CDR2 SNEGSKA (reference sequence). The V and J ends lost 0 bases and 4 bases, in that order; junction bases with no gene match: 5. This CDR3 is CSARDSLAGGYEQYF. The CDR3 DNA reads TGCAGTGCTAGAGATTCCCTAGCGGGAGGTTACGAGCAGTACTTC.

This clonotype was counted ten times or more. The rearrangement joins TRBV5-1 to TRBJ2-2; 7 positions match TRBD1. CDR3 length: 14 amino acids. Germline CDR1 SGHRS, CDR2 YFSETQ. V lost 3 bases, J lost 4 bases, and 3 bases stayed unmatched. The CDR3 protein is CASSYDRATGELFF. CDR3 nucleotides: TGCGCCAGCAGCTACGACAGGGCCACCGGGGAGCTGTTTTTT.

This clonotype was found a few times. The genes are TRBV5-6 and TRBJ1-4; D call uncertain. The CDR3 covers 14 residues. The germline V gene has CDR1 SGHDT and CDR2 YYEEEE. Trimming removed 4 bases at V and 7 bases at J, with 14 bases between. The CDR3 loop reads CASSPLPGSEKLFF. The CDR3 DNA reads TGTGCCAGCAGCCCTTTGCCCGGAAGTGAAAAACTGTTTTTT.

This clonotype was seen a handful of times. The chain is built from TRBV27 and TRBJ1-6; possibly TRBD1 for D (6 bases). V was clipped by 2 bases and J by 7 bases, with 12 bases between them. The CDR3 sequence is 15 residues long. The germline CDR1 and CDR2 sequences are MNHEY and SMNVEV (reference sequence). CDR3 in DNA: TGTGCCAGCAGTTTAGGACAGCTAGGGAATTCACCCCTCCACTTT. Its translation is CASSLGQLGNSPLHF.

This clonotype was detected ten times or more. The chain has TRBV12-3 or TRBV12-4 and TRBJ1-5; D is ambiguous. The CDR3 is 15 residues long. V gave up 0 bases and J gave up 3 bases, with 9 bases separating them. The CDR3 sequence: CASSLAGNDNQPQHF. The CDR3 DNA reads TGTGCCAGCAGTTTAGCGGGAAATGACAATCAGCCCCAGCATTTT.

In its sample, this clonotype was seen many times. The genes are TRBV28 and TRBJ2-5; D is ambiguous. Per germline, CDR1 MDHEN and CDR2 SYDVKM. Deletions cut 6 bases from V and 4 bases from J, with 9 bases between. The CDR3 has 12 residues. In DNA, the CDR3 is TGTGCCAGCAGATCCCCCACAGAGACCCAGTACTTC. Translation: CASRSPTETQYF.

This clonotype has ten or more counts. The chain combines TRBV2 with TRBJ1-2, with D unresolved. From germline, CDR1 is SNHLY and CDR2 FYNNEI. Trimming shortened V by 7 bases and J by 6 bases, and 12 bases separated the two germline ends. The CDR3 loop spans 12 amino acids. CDR3 coding DNA: TGTGCCAGCAACATCAATAGGGATGGCTACACCTTC. Protein: CASNINRDGYTF.

This clonotype was seen more than once but under ten times. An end of the junction differs from the germline gene, which may be a read error. The rearrangement uses TRBV4-2 and TRBJ2-4; weak D call: TRBD2 (7 bases). CDR1 and CDR2 (germline): LGHNA, YNFKEQ. This CDR3 comprises 20 residues. The CDR3 here is CASSQSPYRGALEGGNNQYF. DNA for the CDR3: TGTGCCAGCAGCCAAAGTCCCTATCGGGGGGCCCTGGAAGGTGGGAACAATCAGTACTTC.

This clonotype was counted many times. The chain couples TRBV5-1 to TRBJ2-3; 8 nucleotides line up with TRBD2. Per germline, CDR1 SGHRS and CDR2 YFSETQ. Trimming took 1 base from V and 5 from J; bases not matched to a gene: 6. The CDR3 sequence is 15 residues long. Here the CDR3 DNA reads TGCGCCAGCAGCTTGAGTAGCGGGGTGGTAGATACGCAGTATTTT. This codes for CASSLSSGVVDTQYF. Combining the CDR3 with reference TRBV5-1 and TRBJ2-3 gives the whole variable domain KAGVTQTPRYLIKTRGQQVTLSCSPISGHRSVSWYQQTPGQGLQFLFEYFSETQRNKGNFPGRFSGRQFSNSRSEMNVSTLELGDSALYLCASSLSSGVVDTQYFGPGTRLTVL.

This clonotype has ten or more counts. The rearrangement links TRBV6-1 to TRBJ2-1; D is ambiguous. Germline CDR1 MNHNS, CDR2 SASEGT. The germline V and J ends were trimmed by 2 bases and 10 bases, with 12 bases remaining between them. The CDR3 contains 13 residues. CDR3 sequence reads: CASSESFQKEQFF. The CDR3 nucleotides read TGTGCCAGCAGTGAAAGTTTTCAGAAAGAGCAGTTCTTC.

This clonotype appeared many times. V is TRBV11-2 and J is TRBJ2-3; D may match TRBD1 or TRBD2 (5 bases each). Per the germline V gene, CDR1 is SGHAT and CDR2 is FQNNGV. The V end lost 5 bases, the J end lost 2 bases, and 17 bases lay between the germline ends. The CDR3 runs to 16 residues. CDR3 sequence: CASSGTGPFATDTQYF. CDR3 coding DNA: TGTGCCAGCAGCGGAACGGGACCTTTTGCCACAGATACGCAGTATTTT. The full variable domain, in which reference TRBV11-2 and TRBJ2-3 provide the parts outside the CDR3, is EAGVAQSPRYKIIEKRQSVAFWCNPISGHATLYWYQQILGQGPKLLIQFQNNGVVDDSQLPKDRFSAERLKGVDSTLKIQPAKLEDSAVYLCASSGTGPFATDTQYFGPGTRLTVL.

This clonotype was counted at least ten times. The DNA of the CDR3 is TGTGCCAGCAGTTTCGGCAGGGTCCCCTACGAGCAGTACTTC. This sequence encodes CASSFGRVPYEQYF. J is TRBJ2-7 and V is TRBV27, with D possibly TRBD1 on 5 matching bases. The CDR3 consists of 14 residues. Trimming pared 3 bases from V and 2 bases from J, leaving 11 bases between. In germline, CDR1 is MNHEY, CDR2 SMNVEV (reference sequence).

The rearrangement links TRBV5-4 to TRBJ2-5, with D perhaps matching TRBD1 (6 bases). From germline, CDR1 is SGHNT and CDR2 YYREEE (reference sequence). The CDR3 runs 16 residues. V was clipped by 1 base and J by 1 base, with 14 bases between them. The CDR3 here is CASSLSTGRVQETQYF. The CDR3, as DNA: TGTGCCAGCAGCTTGTCTACAGGGCGGGTCCAAGAGACCCAGTACTTC.

Many counts were recorded for this clonotype. The rearrangement uses TRBV5-1 and TRBJ1-2; D not resolved. CDR3 length: 14 residues. The germline V and J ends were trimmed by 3 bases and 3 bases, with 12 bases remaining between them. Germline V gene data show CDR1 as SGHRS and CDR2 as YFSETQ. The CDR3 sequence is CASSSTSGDYGYTF. The CDR3, as DNA: TGCGCCAGCAGCTCGACCTCCGGGGACTATGGCTACACCTTC.

The chain recombines TRBV15 with TRBJ1-3; D is uncertain. The CDR3 contains 15 residues. Germline-derived CDR1 and CDR2 are LNHNV and YYDKDF (reference sequence). Trimming removed 3 bases from V and 2 bases from J, with 11 bases in between. CDR3 loop: CATSRAGGPGNTIYF. The CDR3 region has the DNA TGTGCCACCAGCAGGGCCGGCGGTCCTGGAAACACCATATATTTT.

This clonotype was observed many times. The chain employs TRBV20-1 and TRBJ1-1, with 8 bases lining up with TRBD1. J lost 4 bases, V lost 2 bases, and 3 bases had no gene match. The CDR3 consists of 13 residues. Germline assignment: CDR1 DFQATT and CDR2 SNEGSKA (reference sequence). CDR3 nucleotides: TGCAGTGCTAGACAGGGGGCGATCACTGAAGCTTTCTTT. Translation: CSARQGAITEAFF.

V and J are TRBV7-9 and TRBJ1-4; 7 nucleotides match TRBD1. This CDR3 region has 14 residues. Per the germline V gene, CDR1 is SEHNR and CDR2 is FQNEAQ (reference sequence). The V segment lost 5 bases and the J segment 8 bases; nucleotides outside the gene matches: 8. CDR3 sequence: CASSPQGGEEKLFF. The CDR3 DNA reads as TGTGCCAGCAGCCCCCAGGGGGGCGAAGAAAAACTGTTTTTT.

The chain combines TRBV3-1 with TRBJ1-2, with D maybe TRBD1 (6 bases). CDR1 LGHDT and CDR2 YNNKEL come from the germline V gene (reference sequence). V gave up 1 base and J gave up 3 bases, with 9 bases separating them. CDR3 size: 14 residues. The CDR3 protein is CASSQAGVDYGYTF. The CDR3 DNA is TGTGCCAGCAGCCAAGCAGGGGTAGACTATGGCTACACCTTC.

This clonotype was counted many times. The CDR3 sequence: CASSLEGLAEQFF. The CDR3 DNA follows: TGTGCCAGCAGCTTAGAGGGACTAGCGGAGCAGTTCTTC. The chain carries TRBV7-9 and TRBJ2-1; 10 bases align to TRBD2. With 1 base clipped from V and 10 bases from J, the junction kept 1 base outside the gene matches. CDR3 size: 13 residues. CDR1 SEHNR and CDR2 FQNEAQ come from the germline V gene (reference sequence).

Regarding this clonotype: With a much larger clone just one base away, this may be a read error. The conserved final phenylalanine or tryptophan is absent from the CDR3, which likely points to a read error. This rearrangement joins TRBV10-3 to TRBJ2-6; a weak D match, TRBD1 (6 bases). There are 16 residues in the CDR3. CDR1 is ENHRY, CDR2 SYGVKD, per germline. The ends were cut back, 2 bases at V and 3 bases at J, with 11 bases in the middle. The chain's CDR3 is CAISEARGGGANVLTL. DNA for the CDR3: TGTGCCATCAGTGAGGCTCGAGGGGGTGGGGCCAACGTCCTGACTCTC.

This clonotype was observed many times. The chain is built from TRBV12-3 or TRBV12-4 and TRBJ1-2, with D possibly TRBD1 on 6 matching bases. V lost 2 bases, J lost 4 bases, and 11 bases lay in between. The CDR3 runs 14 residues. The CDR3 loop reads CASSLRTVIYGYTF. The CDR3 DNA reads TGTGCCAGCAGTTTAAGGACAGTCATCTATGGCTACACCTTC.

This clonotype was recorded a few times. The chain links TRBV7-6 to TRBJ2-7; 13 bases line up with TRBD2. With 2 bases clipped from V and 2 bases from J, the junction kept 12 bases outside the gene matches. This CDR3 has 19 amino acids. Germline CDR1 and CDR2: SGHVS and FNYEAQ. In DNA form, the CDR3 reads TGTGCCAGCAGCTTATACCCACACGGACTAGCGGGGGCCACCTACGAGCAGTACTTC. It specifies CASSLYPHGLAGATYEQYF.